These 31 T cell receptor beta chains came from one sample sequenced in a study of CD4 and CD8 cells across lung adenocarcinoma regions. MiXCR, applied by TCRdb to the PCR reads, yields one record per CDR3 protein. Here the sample spans 22,000 or so distinct CDR3 sequences, around 51% being singletons. What was sequenced was CD8+ T cells from the center of a lung tumor. The receptors were gathered from a female donor with lung adenocarcinoma. The CD4 and CD8 labels of this study may be unreliable.

This clonotype was detected only once. Given a much more abundant clone one base away, this may be a read error. V is TRBV4-1 and J is TRBJ2-3; maybe TRBD2 (10 bases). CDR1 is MGHRA and CDR2 is YSYEKL in the germline V gene. The CDR3 extends over 22 amino acids. The CDR3 DNA is TGCGCCAGCAGCCGCCTCACAGGGGGCGCAGCGGGAGGGAAGATGATCACAGAGACGCAGTATTTT. Protein: CASSRLTGGAAGGKMITETQYF.

The CDR3 nucleotides read TGTGCCAGCAGCTTCCTAGCGGGACCGGGTGAGCAGTTCTTC. Its protein is CASSFLAGPGEQFF. The chain recombines TRBV7-2 with TRBJ2-1, with 9 positions matching TRBD2. CDR1 and CDR2 from the germline V gene are SGHTA and FQGNSA. J lost 9 bases, V lost 3 bases, and 6 bases had no gene match. This CDR3 contains 14 residues.

This clonotype was seen only a few times. This chain links TRBV4-1 with TRBJ2-5; D is possibly TRBD1 (5 bases). The DNA end lines up better with TRBJ2-7; the J call may be wrong. Per germline, CDR1 MGHRA and CDR2 YSYEKL. The CDR3 loop spans 15 amino acids. In nucleotides, the CDR3 is TGCGCCAGCAGCCCTATAACAGGTTGGTTCTACGAGCAGTACTTC. Translating it yields CASSPITGWFYEQYF.

This clonotype has at least ten counts. The rearrangement joins TRBV6-1 to TRBJ1-2, with a weak D call TRBD1 (5 bases). V was pared by 6 bases and J by 4 bases, with 6 bases between. CDR3 length: 11 amino acids. Looked up from germline, CDR1 is MNHNS and CDR2 is SASEGT. CDR3 protein: CASSQGYGYTF. The CDR3 nucleotides read TGTGCCAGCAGCCAGGGCTATGGCTACACCTTC.

This clonotype was counted at least ten times. This chain uses TRBV6-1 with TRBJ2-1; D remains unclear. Germline V gene lookup returns CDR1 MNHNS and CDR2 SASEGT. V was pared by 6 bases and J by 5 bases, with 17 bases between. The CDR3 extends over 15 amino acids. CDR3 coding DNA: TGTGCCAGCAGCCCTAACTTAGCTCTCCACAATGAGCAGTTCTTC. It encodes CASSPNLALHNEQFF.

Remarks on this clonotype: At one of its ends the junction is not consistent with the germline gene, which may arise from a read error. The rearrangement uses TRBV30 and TRBJ2-7; perhaps TRBD2 as D (6 bases). This CDR3 region has 13 residues. CDR1 is GTSNPN and CDR2 is SVGIG in the germline V gene (reference sequence). In DNA, the CDR3 is TGTGCCTGGAATCGGGAGTTCTCCCACGAGCAGTACTTC. Its protein product is CAWNREFSHEQYF.

In its sample, this clonotype was seen many times. The CDR3 protein is CASSQSTGGIVQFF. The CDR3 DNA follows: TGTGCCAGCAGCCAATCGACAGGGGGAATCGTGCAGTTCTTC. The rearrangement joins TRBV11-2 to TRBJ2-1; 9 bases are a match to TRBD1. Per the germline V gene, CDR1 is SGHAT and CDR2 is FQNNGV. J was trimmed by 12 bases and V by 5 bases; bases with no gene match: 11. This CDR3 spans 14 amino acids.

This clonotype was seen ten or more times. CDR3: CASSRRQSPLHF. The CDR3 DNA reads TGTGCCAGCAGTCGCAGACAGTCACCCCTCCACTTT. The rearrangement uses TRBV12-3 or TRBV12-4 and TRBJ1-6; D possibly corresponds to TRBD1 (5 bases). The CDR3 contains 12 residues. Trimming pared 5 bases from V and 10 bases from J, leaving 9 bases between.

This clonotype was found a few times. At one of its ends the junction is not consistent with the germline gene, which may arise from a read error. The chain carries TRBV25-1 and TRBJ2-5, with D perhaps assigned TRBD1 or TRBD2 (5 bases each). This CDR3 spans 14 amino acids. The germline V gene has CDR1 MGHDK and CDR2 SYGVNS. As DNA, the CDR3 is TGTGCGGGCAGTGGGGGTGGAGGCCCAGAGACGCAGTATTTC. Its translation is CAGSGGGGPETQYF.

This clonotype was recorded a few times. The chain carries TRBV30 and TRBJ2-2; perhaps TRBD2 as D (5 bases). V lost 5 bases and J 2 bases, leaving 6 bases between the germline ends. The CDR3 spans 12 residues. Germline V CDR1 and CDR2: GTSNPN, SVGIG (reference sequence). CDR3 bases: TGTGCCTGGGACTATAACACCGGGGAGCTGTTTTTT. Residues: CAWDYNTGELFF.

In its sample, this clonotype was seen a few times. The chain joins TRBV23-1 to TRBJ2-2; D is ambiguous. TRBV23-1 is classed as an ORF, of uncertain function. Deletions cut 7 bases from V and 5 bases from J, with 20 bases between. This CDR3 is built from 16 residues. CDR3 bases: TGCGCCAGCAAATGCCCCCCCCTCCTCAAGACCGGGGAGCTGTTTTTT. Translation: CASKCPPLLKTGELFF.

This chain connects TRBV27 to TRBJ2-5, with a weak D call TRBD2 (5 bases). The germline gives CDR1 MNHEY, CDR2 SMNVEV (reference sequence). The CDR3 spans 15 residues. V shed 3 bases and J shed 0 bases, with 11 bases lying between them. As DNA, the CDR3 is TGTGCCAGCAGTTTGGGCGCGGGCCACCAAGAGACCCAGTACTTC. This translates into CASSLGAGHQETQYF.

V gene TRBV6-1 combines with J gene TRBJ1-4, with TRBD1 as a possible D gene (5 bases). This CDR3 is 14 amino acids long. The ends were cut back, 6 bases at V and 0 bases at J, with 8 bases in the middle. Looked up from germline, CDR1 is MNHNS and CDR2 is SASEGT. The CDR3 region is CASSEGTTNEKLFF. For the CDR3, the DNA is TGTGCCAGCAGCGAGGGGACAACTAATGAAAAACTGTTTTTT.

The sample holds many counts of this clonotype. CDR3 DNA: TGTGCCAGCAGAAAGGGACTAGCGGGCGATGAGCAGTTCTTC. Its translation: CASRKGLAGDEQFF. The rearrangement uses TRBV7-6 and TRBJ2-1; 12 positions agree with TRBD2. V was pared by 6 bases and J by 8 bases, with 5 bases of the junction left unmatched. The length of the CDR3 is 14 residues. Germline CDR1 and CDR2: SGHVS and FNYEAQ.

This chain uses TRBV25-1 with TRBJ2-1, with D perhaps being TRBD1 or TRBD2 (5 bases each). The ends were cut back, 5 bases at V and 10 bases at J, with 15 bases in the middle. CDR3 size: 13 residues. Per the germline V gene, CDR1 is MGHDK and CDR2 is SYGVNS. As DNA, the CDR3 is TGTGCCAGCAGTTGGCAGGGAGTGGGGGAGCAGTTCTTC. This translates into CASSWQGVGEQFF.

V and J are TRBV6-4 and TRBJ2-3, with a possible D match to TRBD2 (6 bases). Trimming shortened V by 6 bases and J by 4 bases, and 11 bases separated the two germline ends. CDR1 and CDR2 (germline): MRHNA, SNTAGT. CDR3 length equals 13 residues. This CDR3 is CASSREFADTQYF. DNA of the CDR3: TGTGCCAGCAGCCGGGAGTTCGCAGATACGCAGTATTTT.

As for this clonotype: The junction and the germline gene differ at one end; a read error may be behind it. CDR3 nucleotides: TGTGCCAGCCGTCCCCAAGAGACGCAGTATTTC. Amino acids: CASRPQETQYF. The chain is built from TRBV27 and TRBJ2-3; D remains unclear. This CDR3 has 11 amino acids. Germline CDR1 reads MNHEY; CDR2 reads SMNVEV (reference sequence).

J is TRBJ1-6 and V is TRBV27; D call uncertain. Trimming left V 5 bases short and J 10 bases short, with 21 bases between. The CDR3 spans 16 residues. The germline V gene encodes CDR1 MNHEY and CDR2 SMNVEV (reference sequence). This CDR3 reads CASSLLLPGTFSPLHF. CDR3 sequence (DNA): TGTGCCAGCAGTCTCCTCTTGCCCGGAACTTTCTCACCCCTCCACTTT.

The V call is TRBV14, the J call TRBJ2-3; no reliable D call. CDR3 length: 15 residues. The germline V gene encodes CDR1 SGHDN and CDR2 FVKESK. V lost 0 bases and J lost 8, with 15 bases in between. The CDR3 DNA is TGTGCCAGCAGCCAAGAGGTGGTGAGCACCGGTACGCAGTATTTT. Its translation: CASSQEVVSTGTQYF.

This clonotype was seen a few times. The chain links TRBV7-2 to TRBJ2-3; a possible D gene is TRBD2 (6 bases). Trimming left V 5 bases short and J 1 base short, with 13 bases between. Germline CDR1 SGHTA, CDR2 FQGNSA. The CDR3 contains 15 residues. In nucleotides, the CDR3 is TGTGCCAGCAGCCGAGGAGGGCGGGGCACAGATACGCAGTATTTT. Amino acids: CASSRGGRGTDTQYF.

Worth noting for this clonotype: The junction and the germline gene differ at one end; a read error may be behind it. The chain couples TRBV11-3 to TRBJ2-3; no definite D call. The CDR3 sequence is 13 residues long. Per the germline V gene, CDR1 is SGHNT and CDR2 is YENEEA. The CDR3, as DNA: TGTGCCAGCAGCCTCCGAGTGAAAGATACCCAGTATTTT. Its translation: CASSLRVKDTQYF.

Turning to this clonotype: The germline gene is not matched at one end of the junction; a read error may be the cause. The chain has TRBV6-1 and TRBJ2-3, with D possibly TRBD2 on 6 matching bases. Germline V CDR1 and CDR2: MNHNS, SASEGT. The CDR3 sequence is 14 residues long. The CDR3, as DNA: TGTCCCAGCCTCCGGACCGGGAGCACCGGTGCGCTGTATTTT. It specifies CPSLRTGSTGALYF.

This clonotype was seen only a few times. The genes are TRBV4-1 and TRBJ1-2; perhaps TRBD1 as D (6 bases). Germline assignment: CDR1 MGHRA and CDR2 YSYEKL. The V end lost 2 bases, the J end lost 2 bases, and 12 bases lay between the germline ends. The CDR3 extends over 15 amino acids. CDR3 DNA sequence: TGCGCCAGCAGCCAATCGTTCGGACAGAACTATGGCTACACCTTC. Its protein is CASSQSFGQNYGYTF.

The V gene is TRBV10-2, the J gene TRBJ2-3; D gene unclear. This CDR3 is 14 amino acids long. Trimming took 0 bases from V and 0 from J, leaving 4 bases between them. Germline CDR1 WSHSY, CDR2 SAAADI. The CDR3 reads CASSESSSTDTQYF. The CDR3 region has the DNA TGCGCCAGCAGTGAGTCTAGTAGCACAGATACGCAGTATTTT.

The count of this clonotype is one. One end of the junction fails to match germline, which may point to a read error. The chain uses TRBV2 and TRBJ2-4; 8 positions match TRBD2. Germline V lookup: CDR1 SNHLY, CDR2 FYNNEI. The CDR3 extends over 15 amino acids. The CDR3, as DNA: TGTGCCAGCGCGTTAGCGGGATACCGCAAAAACACTCAGTACTTC. It codes for CASALAGYRKNTQYF.

This sequence joins TRBV6-1 and TRBJ2-1; 9 bases map to TRBD2. The end of the DNA is better explained by TRBJ2-5, so the J call may be wrong. Germline V CDR1 and CDR2: MNHNS, SASEGT. This CDR3 contains 15 residues. CDR3 DNA sequence: TGTGCCAGCATGCTGCGGGAGGGCCTTATTGGGACCCAGTACTTC. Translated, it gives CASMLREGLIGTQYF.

Within the sample, this clonotype is medium-sized. The chain has TRBV6-1 and TRBJ2-3; the match to TRBD1 covers 10 bases. Germline assignment: CDR1 MNHNS and CDR2 SASEGT. The CDR3 sequence is 15 residues long. After removal of 4 bases from V and 2 bases from J, the junction contained 3 bases not matched to a gene. DNA for the CDR3: TGTGCCAGCAGTGTCGGACAGGGGGTCACAGATACGCAGTATTTT. This codes for CASSVGQGVTDTQYF.

This clonotype was found many times. This chain joins TRBV27 and TRBJ1-1, with 9 bases identical to TRBD1. The CDR3 is made up of 16 amino acids. The J segment lost 4 bases and the V segment lost 5 bases, leaving 11 bases of the junction unmatched. The V gene's germline CDR1 is MNHEY and CDR2 SMNVEV (reference sequence). The CDR3 is CASSTRQGGVGTEAFF. The CDR3 region has the DNA TGTGCCAGCAGTACCAGACAGGGGGGAGTAGGCACTGAAGCTTTCTTT.

This clonotype qualifies as medium-sized. This chain joins TRBV6-1 and TRBJ1-1; no clear D gene. CDR1 MNHNS and CDR2 SASEGT come from the germline V gene. This CDR3 has 16 residues. The V gene lost 4 bases and the J gene lost 3 bases, with 18 bases spanning the gap. The CDR3 DNA follows: TGTGCCAGCAGTGTAGGGTCACCTAGGTTGGACACTGAAGCTTTCTTT. This translates into CASSVGSPRLDTEAFF.

The chain links TRBV20-1 to TRBJ1-2, with D hard to call. V lost 1 base to trimming and J lost 8 bases, with 5 bases between them. The germline V gene has CDR1 DFQATT and CDR2 SNEGSKA (reference sequence). This CDR3 has 10 residues. The CDR3 DNA sequence: TGCAGTGCTAGAGCGGAAGGCTACACCTTC. Amino acids: CSARAEGYTF.

The chain has TRBV6-1 and TRBJ2-4; maybe TRBD1 (5 bases). Trimming pared 6 bases from V and 13 bases from J, leaving 22 bases between. This CDR3 contains 14 residues. Germline V CDR1 and CDR2: MNHNS, SASEGT. The CDR3 sequence: CASRGLRAKSTQYF. The CDR3 nucleotides are TGTGCCAGCAGGGGGCTGAGAGCCAAAAGTACGCAGTACTTC.